Listed below are T cell receptor beta chains from one sample, sequenced in a study of control samples from healthy donors and cancer patients. Assay used: immunoSEQ multiplex PCR; TCRdb lists only in-frame clones, some missing. The sample consists of fewer than 200,000 clones, approximately 92% of them appearing once. The sample taken for sequencing was blood. The receptors here all came from a man younger than 35 in good health. Each CDR3 is given with its conserved first and last residue. A D gene is named only where the DNA matches it firmly.

NA | TRBJ1-2 | TRBV6-5 | CASMGGARSFYGYTF | TGTGCCAGCATGGGGGGGGCTCGGAGCTTCTATGGCTACACCTTC
NA | TRBJ2-3 | TRBV6-6 | CASRGSGTGTDTQYF | TGTGCCAGCAGAGGGTCCGGGACTGGTACAGATACGCAGTATTTT
NA | TRBJ1-4 | TRBV6-6 | CASSYRLNEKLFF | TGTGCCAGCAGTTACAGACTTAATGAAAAACTGTTTTTT
NA | TRBJ1-5 | TRBV24-1 | CATSRSNQPQHF | TGTGCCACTTCGCGTAGCAATCAGCCCCAGCATTTT
NA | TRBJ2-2 | TRBV21-1 | CASSKRHNTGELFF | TGTGCCAGCAGCAAGCGACACAACACCGGGGAGCTGTTTTTT
NA | TRBJ1-1 | TRBV9 | CASSVRLGTEAFF | TGTGCCAGCAGCGTTCGCCTCGGCACTGAAGCTTTCTTT
NA | TRBJ2-6 | TRBV19 | CASTPSGANVLTF | TGTGCCAGTACCCCCTCTGGGGCCAACGTCCTGACTTTC
NA | TRBJ1-6 | TRBV21-1 | CASSKDEQGFSPLHF | TGTGCCAGCAGCAAGGACGAACAGGGCTTTTCACCCCTCCACTTT
TRBD2 | TRBJ2-7 | TRBV3-1/TRBV3-2 | CASSRRSGGSPKDYEQYF | TGTGCCAGCAGCCGCAGGAGCGGGGGATCACCGAAGGACTACGAGCAGTACTTC
NA | TRBJ2-7 | TRBV7-3 | CASSLNVGTEQYF | TGTGCCAGCAGCTTAAACGTGGGGACGGAGCAGTACTTC